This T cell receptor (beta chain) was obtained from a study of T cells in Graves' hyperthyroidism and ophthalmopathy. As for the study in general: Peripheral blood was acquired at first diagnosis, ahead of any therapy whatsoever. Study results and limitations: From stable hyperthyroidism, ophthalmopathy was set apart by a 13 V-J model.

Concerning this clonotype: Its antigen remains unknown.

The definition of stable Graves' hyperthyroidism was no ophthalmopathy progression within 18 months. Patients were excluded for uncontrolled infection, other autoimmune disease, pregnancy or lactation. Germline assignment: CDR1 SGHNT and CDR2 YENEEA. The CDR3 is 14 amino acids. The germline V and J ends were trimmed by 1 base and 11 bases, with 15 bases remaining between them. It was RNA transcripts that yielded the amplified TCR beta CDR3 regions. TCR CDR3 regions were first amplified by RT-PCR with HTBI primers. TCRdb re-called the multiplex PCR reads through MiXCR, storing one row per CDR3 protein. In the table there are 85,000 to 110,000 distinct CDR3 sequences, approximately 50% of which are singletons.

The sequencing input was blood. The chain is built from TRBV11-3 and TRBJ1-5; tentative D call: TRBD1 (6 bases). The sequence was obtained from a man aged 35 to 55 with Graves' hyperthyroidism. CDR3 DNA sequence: TGTGCCAGCAGCTTAGTGGGGGGGCAAGAGACCCAGCATTTT. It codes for CASSLVGGQETQHF.